This T cell receptor (beta chain) was recovered during a study of blood T cell repertoires in COVID-19 (dated by TCRdb to the early 2020s). For context, the study as a whole: Samples covering the acute and convalescent phases of COVID-19 were provided by collaborators in the United States, Italy and Spain. The material from the prospective study consisted of cDNA or gDNA derived from T cells, B-cell-depleted T cells, or PBMCs. The dataset comprised deeply sampled blood TCRbeta repertoires from subjects exposed to, actively infected with, or recovered from COVID-19. The repertoires were released in a freely available public database meant as a resource for research on the immune response to SARS-CoV-2. Samples came from the ongoing ImmuneRACE study (first 160 participants) plus 1,254 subjects from 6 global collaborators. Sample metadata almost always included a de-identified subject ID, COVID-19 status, age in years and sex. HLA class I and class II types, where available, came from metadata supplied by the sample provider rather than from assay-based typing.

Turning to this clone: Its target antigen remains unknown. No per-base quality is available; no much larger clone lies one base away.

Each collaborating institution followed its own protocols to collect whole blood in K2EDTA tubes. For TCRbeta analysis, collaborator samples were shipped as frozen whole blood, as isolated PBMCs, or as DNA extracted from either sample type. TCRbeta CDR3 regions were amplified from genomic DNA using the immunoSEQ Assay, a bias-controlled multiplex PCR. Under the source paper's analysis protocol: The number of nucleated cells in each sample was estimated by amplification of reference gene primers within the assay. To quantify the absolute abundance of each unique TCRbeta CDR3 rearrangement, sequence reads were collapsed and filtered. For each sample, productive Simpson clonality was calculated as the square root of Simpson's diversity index across productive rearrangements. The clones in this table, taken by TCRdb from immuneACCESS, are in-frame only. Not every clone is retained; where verified, under half of the shortfall comes from an unresolved V gene, and the cause of the rest is unknown. V and J calls and clone size are as listed in that table; D and trimming were resolved from the DNA. Recorded for this sample are roughly 28,000 clones; about 85% of them occurred a single time. The ten largest clones add up to around 69% of the sample.

Overall study outcomes, separate from this receptor: The quantity of clinical and demographic metadata differed by source and by participant and was supplied without curation.

Taken from cysteine to phenylalanine, the CDR3 has 15 residues. The retained sequence is limited to the CDR3, 45 bases, with the frame set at the first base. V is pared back by 0 bases and J by 7 bases, with 12 bases lying between the germline termini. The germline V gene specifies LGHNA as CDR1 and YSLEER as CDR2. This receptor was taken from a man between 70 and 80 years old with acute or convalescent COVID-19. The sequenced material came from peripheral blood. Recombination joined TRBV4-3 with TRBJ2-2; TRBD2 is possibly the D segment (5 matching bases). The CDR3 reads CASSQDRGLHGELFF. The sequence in DNA is TGCGCCAGCAGCCAAGATAGAGGGCTCCACGGGGAGCTGTTTTTT.